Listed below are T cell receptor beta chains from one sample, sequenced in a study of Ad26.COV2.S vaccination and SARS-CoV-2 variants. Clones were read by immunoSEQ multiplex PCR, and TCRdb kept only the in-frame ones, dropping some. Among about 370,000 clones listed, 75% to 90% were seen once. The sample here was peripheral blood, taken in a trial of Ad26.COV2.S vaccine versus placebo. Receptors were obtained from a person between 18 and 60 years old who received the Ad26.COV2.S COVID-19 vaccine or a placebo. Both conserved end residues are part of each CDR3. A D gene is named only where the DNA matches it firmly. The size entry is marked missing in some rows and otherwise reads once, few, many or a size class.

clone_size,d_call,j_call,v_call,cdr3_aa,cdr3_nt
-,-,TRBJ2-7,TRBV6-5,CASSYGPSYEQYF,TGTGCCAGCAGTTATGGGCCTTCCTACGAGCAGTACTTC
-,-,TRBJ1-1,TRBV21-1,CASSPDGNTEAFF,TGTGCCAGCAGTCCCGACGGGAACACTGAAGCTTTCTTT
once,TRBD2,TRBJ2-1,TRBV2,CASRRASGRAGSYNEQFF,TGTGCCAGCAGGCGGGCTAGCGGGAGGGCCGGGTCCTACAATGAGCAGTTCTTC
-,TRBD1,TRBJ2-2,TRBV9,CASSVGVQGADTGELFF,TGTGCCAGCAGCGTAGGGGTTCAGGGGGCCGACACCGGGGAGCTGTTTTTT
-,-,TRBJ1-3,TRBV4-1,CASSQELGNTIYF,TGCGCCAGCAGCCAAGAGTTAGGAAACACCATATATTTT
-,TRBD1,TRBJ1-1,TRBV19,CASSPEWTGPSEAFF,TGTGCCAGTAGTCCAGAATGGACAGGACCTTCGGAAGCTTTCTTT
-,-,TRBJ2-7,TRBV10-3,CAISESTPGRGGEQYF,TGTGCCATCAGTGAGTCGACTCCGGGCAGGGGGGGTGAGCAGTACTTC
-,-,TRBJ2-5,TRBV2,CASSEGWMGTRGETQYF,TGTGCCAGCAGTGAAGGATGGATGGGTACGCGGGGTGAGACCCAGTACTTC
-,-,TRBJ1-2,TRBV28,CASSLGLTNYGYTF,TGTGCCAGCAGTTTAGGGCTTACTAACTATGGCTACACCTTC
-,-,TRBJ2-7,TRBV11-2,CASSLGGAEQYF,TGTGCCAGCAGCTTAGGCGGGGCAGAGCAGTACTTC
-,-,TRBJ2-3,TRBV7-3,CASSLTRHTDTQYF,TGTGCCAGCAGCTTAACTAGACACACAGATACGCAGTATTTT
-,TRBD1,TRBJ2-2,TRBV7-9,CASSLSWQGDNTGELFF,TGTGCCAGCAGCTTATCATGGCAGGGGGATAACACCGGGGAGCTGTTTTTT
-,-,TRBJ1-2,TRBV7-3,CASSLSAGPNYGYTF,TGTGCCAGCAGCTTAAGTGCAGGGCCTAACTATGGCTACACCTTC
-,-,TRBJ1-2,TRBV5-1,CASSLARIGKDGYTF,TGCGCCAGCAGCTTGGCGAGGATAGGGAAGGATGGCTACACCTTC
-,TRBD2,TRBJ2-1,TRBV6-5,CASSHGTSGHNEQFF,TGTGCCAGCAGCCACGGGACTAGCGGACACAATGAGCAGTTCTTC
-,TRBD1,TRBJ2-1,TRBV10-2,CASSESTGGWDEQFF,TGCGCCAGCAGTGAGTCGACAGGGGGTTGGGATGAGCAGTTCTTC
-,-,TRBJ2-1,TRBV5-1,CATRRGDGYNEQFF,TGCGCCACAAGGAGGGGAGATGGGTACAATGAGCAGTTCTTC
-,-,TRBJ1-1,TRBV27,CASSIFPGHYTEAFF,TGTGCCAGCAGTATCTTTCCAGGGCATTACACTGAAGCTTTCTTT
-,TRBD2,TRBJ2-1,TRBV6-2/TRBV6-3,CASSSSGVSYNEQFF,TGTGCCAGCAGTTCTAGCGGGGTCTCCTACAATGAGCAGTTCTTC
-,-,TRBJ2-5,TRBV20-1,CSAALETQYF,TGCAGTGCTGCCCTGGAGACCCAGTACTTC
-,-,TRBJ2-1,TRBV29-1,CSVQVGLSSYNEQFF,TGCAGCGTTCAGGTGGGCTTAAGCTCCTACAATGAGCAGTTCTTC
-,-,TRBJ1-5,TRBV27,CASRQLWGPNQPQHF,TGTGCCAGCAGGCAGTTGTGGGGCCCCAATCAGCCCCAGCATTTT
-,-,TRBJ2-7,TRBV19,CASSIGHLSGVYEQYF,TGTGCCAGTAGTATAGGACACCTCTCGGGAGTTTACGAGCAGTACTTC
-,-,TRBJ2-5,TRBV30,CAWSELKTQYF,TGTGCCTGGAGTGAGTTAAAGACCCAGTACTTC
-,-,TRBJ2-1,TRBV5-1,CASSLNRGRSGSSKNNEQFF,TGCGCCAGCAGCCTAAACAGGGGGCGCAGCGGGAGTTCTAAAAACAATGAGCAGTTCTTC
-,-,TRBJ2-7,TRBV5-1,CASSLLGLNEQYF,TGCGCCAGCAGCTTGTTGGGTCTGAACGAGCAGTACTTC
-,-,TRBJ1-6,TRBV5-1,CASSPGPAISPLHF,TGCGCCAGCAGCCCGGGACCGGCGATTTCACCCCTCCACTTT
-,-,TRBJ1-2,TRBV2,CAKLRGPNYGYTF,TGTGCCAAACTACGGGGACCGAACTATGGCTACACCTTC
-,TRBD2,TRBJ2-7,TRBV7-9,CASSLVGTSGRPEQYF,TGTGCCAGCAGCTTAGTCGGGACTAGCGGGAGGCCCGAGCAGTACTTC
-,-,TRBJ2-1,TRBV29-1,CSVARSPEQFF,TGCAGCGTCGCCAGGAGCCCTGAGCAGTTCTTC
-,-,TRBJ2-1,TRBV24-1,CATSDPQGAAYNEQFF,TGTGCCACCAGTGATCCCCAGGGTGCCGCCTACAATGAGCAGTTCTTC
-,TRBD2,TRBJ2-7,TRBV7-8,CASSLGGIVYEQYF,TGTGCCAGCAGCTTGGGGGGGATTGTCTACGAGCAGTACTTC
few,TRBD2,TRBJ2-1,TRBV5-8,CASSFLAGKGYNEQFF,TGTGCCAGCAGCTTCCTAGCGGGAAAGGGTTACAATGAGCAGTTCTTC
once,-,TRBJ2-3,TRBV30,CAWSRTSDTQYF,TGTGCCTGGAGTAGGACTTCTGATACGCAGTATTTT
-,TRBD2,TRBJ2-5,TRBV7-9,CASSLGRTSGRLGQETQYF,TGTGCCAGCAGCTTAGGTCGGACTAGCGGGAGATTGGGACAAGAGACCCAGTACTTC
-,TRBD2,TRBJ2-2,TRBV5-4,CASSPPAGANTGELFF,TGTGCCAGCAGCCCCCCAGCGGGAGCGAACACCGGGGAGCTGTTTTTT
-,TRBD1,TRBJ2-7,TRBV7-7,CASSPTPTGSSYEQYF,TGTGCCAGCAGCCCCACTCCGACAGGGAGCTCCTACGAGCAGTACTTC
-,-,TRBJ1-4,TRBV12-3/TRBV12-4,CASSPGNNEKLFF,TGTGCCAGCAGTCCGGGGAATAATGAAAAACTGTTTTTT
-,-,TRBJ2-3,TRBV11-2,CASSLGLADTQYF,TGTGCCAGCAGCTTAGGGCTAGCAGATACGCAGTATTTT
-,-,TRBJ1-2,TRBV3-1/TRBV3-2,CASSREAQTQNGYTF,TGTGCCAGCAGCCGAGAGGCCCAGACTCAGAATGGCTACACCTTC
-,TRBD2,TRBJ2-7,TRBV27,CASSRTSATYEQYF,TGTGCCAGCAGCCGGACTAGCGCCACCTACGAGCAGTACTTC
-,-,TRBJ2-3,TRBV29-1,CSVEAFRGVGDTQYF,TGCAGCGTTGAAGCTTTTCGTGGGGTCGGGGATACGCAGTATTTT
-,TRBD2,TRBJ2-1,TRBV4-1,CASSQGLAGASYNEQFF,TGCGCCAGCAGCCAAGGGCTAGCGGGAGCCTCCTACAATGAGCAGTTCTTC
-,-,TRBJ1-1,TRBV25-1,CASSDAPERGSNTEAFF,TGTGCCAGCAGTGATGCCCCAGAGAGGGGGTCTAACACTGAAGCTTTCTTT
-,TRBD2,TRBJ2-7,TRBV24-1,CATSDSGRPTYEQYF,TGTGCCACCAGTGATAGCGGGAGACCCACCTACGAGCAGTACTTC
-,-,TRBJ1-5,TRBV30,CAWSRTNSPNQPQHF,TGTGCCTGGAGCCGAACCAACTCCCCTAATCAGCCCCAGCATTTT
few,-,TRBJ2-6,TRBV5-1,CASSQDSGANVLTF,TGCGCCAGCAGCCAAGACTCTGGGGCCAACGTCCTGACTTTC
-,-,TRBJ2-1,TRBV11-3,CASSLGEPTYNEQFF,TGTGCCAGCAGCTTAGGGGAGCCAACCTACAATGAGCAGTTCTTC
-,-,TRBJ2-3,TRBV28,CASSALPPPRYF,TGTGCCAGCAGTGCTCTCCCTCCTCCACGGTATTTT
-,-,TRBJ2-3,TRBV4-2,CASSQAPDLADTQYF,TGTGCCAGCAGCCAAGCCCCGGACCTTGCAGATACGCAGTATTTT
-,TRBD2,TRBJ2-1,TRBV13,CASSLYGGSGIPEQFF,TGTGCCAGCAGCTTATATGGAGGGAGCGGGATTCCTGAGCAGTTCTTC
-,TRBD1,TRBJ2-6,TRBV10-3,CAAGTGVSGANVLTF,TGTGCCGCCGGGACAGGGGTATCTGGGGCCAACGTCCTGACTTTC
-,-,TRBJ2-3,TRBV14,CASSQGGPRKIRLPDTQYF,TGTGCCAGCAGCCAAGGGGGGCCAAGGAAGATCCGGCTGCCGGATACGCAGTATTTT
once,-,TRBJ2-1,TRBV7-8,CASSLVRALGTYNEQFF,TGTGCCAGCAGCCTCGTTAGGGCACTAGGCACCTACAATGAGCAGTTCTTC
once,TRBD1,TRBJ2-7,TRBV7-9,CASSPQGTGEHEQYF,TGTGCCAGCAGCCCTCAGGGGACAGGGGAACACGAGCAGTACTTC
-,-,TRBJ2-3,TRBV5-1,CASSLSLVADTQYF,TGCGCCAGCAGCTTGAGTCTAGTAGCAGATACGCAGTATTTT
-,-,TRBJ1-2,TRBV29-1,CSVKLDRRLWYTF,TGCAGCGTTAAACTTGACAGGAGATTATGGTACACCTTC